The following is a T cell receptor (beta chain) sequence with its context. The target antigen is unknown. PCR involved 60 Vbeta and 13 Jbeta primers. Assay: immunoSEQ multiplex PCR; the TCRdb copy retains only in-frame clones and omits some. The sample lists about 190,000 clones, 87% seen once, with around 0.98% in the top ten. With 4 bases removed from V and 3 bases from J, the gap between germline ends came to 7 bases. The CDR3 length is 12 residues. This entry comes from a study of cytomegalovirus exposure and HLA in healthy donors. Overall study findings and caveats: The classifier, whose performance was assessed in both the original and validation cohorts, reportedly diagnosed cytomegalovirus status with high specificity and sensitivity. In a later analysis, an Asian-associated ancestry cluster reportedly showed fewer N-insertions than the roughly 710-donor mean.

The J gene is TRBJ2-7, the V gene TRBV23-1; weak D call: TRBD1 (5 bases). TRBV23-1 is an ORF, with its function uncertain. The sequence was obtained from a boy younger than 10 in good health and CMV-seronegative. The sequenced sample consisted of PBMCs. CDR3 amino acids: CASSRGSYEQYF. Here the CDR3 DNA reads TGCGCCAGCAGTCGGGGCAGCTACGAGCAGTACTTC.